This T cell receptor (beta chain) appears in the sequencing data of a study of radiation and T cells in renal cell carcinoma. Clones were read by immunoSEQ multiplex PCR, and TCRdb kept only the in-frame ones, dropping some. This table has fewer than 45,000 clones, roughly four fifths appearing once. There are 16 residues in the CDR3. Trimming cost V 1 base and J 0 bases; bases outside gene matches: 6. CDR1 is SGHVS, CDR2 FNYEAQ, per germline. Time point specified: blood 4 weeks post-SBRT, at nephrectomy. The treatment denotes: 15 Gy SBRT to primary tumor, nephrectomy 4 weeks later. The sample consisted of blood, taken from a patient whose treatment included radiotherapy and nephrectomy. The V call is TRBV7-6, the J call TRBJ2-7, with TRBD2 identical over 7 bases. This receptor was identified in a woman in her seventies with renal cell carcinoma. The CDR3 DNA sequence: TGTGCCAGCAGCTTAGGATCAGCGGGAAGCTCCTACGAGCAGTACTTC. As protein: CASSLGSAGSSYEQYF.